This TCR beta chain was obtained from a study of cytomegalovirus exposure and HLA in healthy donors. Clones were sequenced by immunoSEQ multiplex PCR, and TCRdb holds only the in-frame ones, with some missing. The sample has under 75,000 clones, about 97% seen once. Overall study findings and caveats: The study designated 160 or so TCR beta chains cytomegalovirus-associated. Many donors carried some public TCRs, although rarity characterized most TCR sequences. Cytomegalovirus status, reportedly, was diagnosed with high specificity and sensitivity by the classifier. Through in vitro validation, three CMV-associated chains were shown to be specific for CMV antigens.

Remarks on this clone: What it binds is unknown.

Trimming removed 6 bases from V and 7 bases from J, with 15 bases in between. The CDR3 runs to 14 residues. Per the germline V gene, CDR1 is MNHEY and CDR2 is SVGAGI. Input material: PBMCs. The TCR originated in a woman younger than 30 in good health and CMV-seropositive. The chain is built from TRBV6-5 and TRBJ2-2; possible D gene TRBD2, 7 bases. CDR3 sequence reads: CASSGGGAGGELFF. The CDR3 DNA sequence: TGTGCCAGCAGCGGCGGGGGCGCAGGCGGGGAGCTGTTTTTT.